This TCR beta chain was obtained from a study of shared clonotypes between healthy human individuals. Profiling relied on immunoSEQ multiplex PCR, and the TCRdb table lists in-frame clones only, not all of them. The repertoire holds around 240,000 clones, with about 65% as singletons. This CDR3 region has 17 residues. V lost 0 bases and J 1 base, leaving 13 bases between the germline ends. The germline CDR1 and CDR2 sequences are MRHNA and SNTAGT. The table lists this clone with a few counts. The origin of this receptor is a man aged 25-40 years in good health. The J gene is TRBJ1-5, the V gene TRBV6-4; possibly TRBD1 for D (5 bases). The sequencing sample was made of memory CD4+ T cells sorted from blood. The subset: CD45RA-negative fraction. The CDR3 sequence: CASSDSRGGTSNQPQHF. The CDR3 DNA sequence: TGTGCCAGCAGTGACTCGAGAGGAGGGACGAGCAATCAGCCCCAGCATTTT.